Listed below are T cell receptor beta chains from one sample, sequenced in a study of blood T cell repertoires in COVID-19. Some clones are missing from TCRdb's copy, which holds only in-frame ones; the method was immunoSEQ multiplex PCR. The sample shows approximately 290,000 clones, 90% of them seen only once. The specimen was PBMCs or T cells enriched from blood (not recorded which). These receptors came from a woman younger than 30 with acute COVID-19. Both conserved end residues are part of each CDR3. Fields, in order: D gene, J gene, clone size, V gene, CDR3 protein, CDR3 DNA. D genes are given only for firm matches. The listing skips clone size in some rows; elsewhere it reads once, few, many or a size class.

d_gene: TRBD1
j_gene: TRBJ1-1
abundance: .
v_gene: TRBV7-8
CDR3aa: CASSLSEGASGAEAFF
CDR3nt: TGTGCCAGCAGCTTATCTGAGGGGGCGTCGGGGGCTGAAGCTTTCTTT

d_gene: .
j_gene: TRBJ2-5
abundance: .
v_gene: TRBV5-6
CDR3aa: CASSLSSATQYF
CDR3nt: TGTGCCAGCAGCTTGAGCTCCGCGACCCAGTACTTC

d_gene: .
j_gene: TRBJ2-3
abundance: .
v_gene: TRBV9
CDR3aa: CASSAGGGSTDTQYF
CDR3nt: TGTGCCAGCAGCGCAGGCGGAGGGAGCACAGATACGCAGTATTTT

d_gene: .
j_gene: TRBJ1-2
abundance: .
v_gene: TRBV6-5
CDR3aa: CASLSGTPGRGYTF
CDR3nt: TGTGCCAGCCTCAGCGGGACACCGGGGAGGGGCTACACCTTC

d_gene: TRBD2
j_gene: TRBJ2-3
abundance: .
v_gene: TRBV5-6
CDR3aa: CASSLGGSGRSTDTQYF
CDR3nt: TGTGCCAGCAGCTTGGGCGGTAGCGGGAGGAGCACAGATACGCAGTATTTT

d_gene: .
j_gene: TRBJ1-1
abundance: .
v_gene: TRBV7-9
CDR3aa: CASSLVWAKDTEAFF
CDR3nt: TGTGCCAGCAGCTTAGTATGGGCGAAGGACACTGAAGCTTTCTTT

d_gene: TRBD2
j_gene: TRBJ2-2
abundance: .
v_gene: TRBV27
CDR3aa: CASSPTGGWNTGELFF
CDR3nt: TGTGCCAGCAGTCCAACGGGAGGCTGGAACACCGGGGAGCTGTTTTTT

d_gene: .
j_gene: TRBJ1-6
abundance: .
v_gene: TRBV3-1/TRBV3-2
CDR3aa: CASSQVFGALHF
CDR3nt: TGTGCCAGCAGCCAAGTCTTCGGGGCCCTCCACTTT

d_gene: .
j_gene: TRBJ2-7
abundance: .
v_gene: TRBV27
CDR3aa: CASSPVLEEEQYF
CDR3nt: TGTGCCAGCAGCCCTGTGTTAGAAGAAGAGCAGTACTTC

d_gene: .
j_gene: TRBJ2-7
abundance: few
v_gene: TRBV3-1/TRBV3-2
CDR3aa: CASSPRFSYEQYF
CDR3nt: TGTGCCAGCTCGCCTAGGTTCTCCTACGAGCAGTACTTC

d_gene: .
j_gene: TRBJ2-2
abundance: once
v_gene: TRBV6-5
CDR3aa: CASKLTGKTGELFF
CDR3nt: TGTGCCTCCAAGTTAACAGGGAAAACCGGGGAGCTGTTTTTT

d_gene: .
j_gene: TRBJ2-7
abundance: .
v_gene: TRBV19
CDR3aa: CASSIDGQWNYEQYF
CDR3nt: TGTGCCAGTAGTATAGACGGACAGTGGAATTACGAGCAGTACTTC

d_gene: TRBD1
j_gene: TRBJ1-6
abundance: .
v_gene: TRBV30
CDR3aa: CAWDRGAYNSPLHF
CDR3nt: TGTGCCTGGGACAGGGGCGCCTATAATTCACCCCTCCACTTT

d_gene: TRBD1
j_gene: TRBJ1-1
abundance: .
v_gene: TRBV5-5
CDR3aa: CASRGTGDTEAFF
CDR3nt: TGTGCCAGCAGGGGGACAGGGGACACTGAAGCTTTCTTT

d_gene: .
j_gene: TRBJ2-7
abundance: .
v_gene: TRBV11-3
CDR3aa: CASSSPSVDEQYF
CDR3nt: TGTGCCAGCAGCTCGCCTAGCGTCGACGAGCAGTACTTC

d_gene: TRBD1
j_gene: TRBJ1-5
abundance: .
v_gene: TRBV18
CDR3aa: CASSHNRGDKQPQHF
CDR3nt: TGTGCCAGCTCTCATAACAGGGGAGATAAACAGCCCCAGCATTTT

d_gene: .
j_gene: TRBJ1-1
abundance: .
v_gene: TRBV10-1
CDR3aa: CATRKSVNTEAFF
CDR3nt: TGCGCCACCAGGAAGAGCGTGAACACTGAAGCTTTCTTT

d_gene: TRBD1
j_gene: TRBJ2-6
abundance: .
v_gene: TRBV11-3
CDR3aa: CASSMDREWDNVLTF
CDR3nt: TGTGCCAGCAGCATGGACAGGGAGTGGGACAACGTCCTGACTTTC

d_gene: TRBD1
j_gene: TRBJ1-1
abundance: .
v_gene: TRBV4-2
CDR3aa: CASSQDQRGRRTEAFF
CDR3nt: TGTGCCAGCAGCCAAGATCAAAGGGGGCGCCGGACTGAAGCTTTCTTT

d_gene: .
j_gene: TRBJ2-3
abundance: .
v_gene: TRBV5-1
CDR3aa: CASSFLFTGGSTDTQYF
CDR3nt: TGCGCCAGCAGCTTTCTGTTTACAGGCGGAAGCACAGATACGCAGTATTTT

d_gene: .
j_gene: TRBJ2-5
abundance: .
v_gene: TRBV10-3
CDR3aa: CAIRIREQGGEETQYF
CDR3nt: TGTGCCATCAGGATAAGAGAACAGGGTGGGGAAGAGACCCAGTACTTC

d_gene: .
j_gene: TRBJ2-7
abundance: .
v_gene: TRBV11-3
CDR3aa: CASSLTGSERHEQYF
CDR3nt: TGTGCCAGCAGCTTAACGGGGTCAGAGCGTCACGAGCAGTACTTC

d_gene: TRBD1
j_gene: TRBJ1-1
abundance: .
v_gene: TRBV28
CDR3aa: CASSFQQGTEAFF
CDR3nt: TGTGCCAGCAGTTTCCAACAGGGGACTGAAGCTTTCTTT

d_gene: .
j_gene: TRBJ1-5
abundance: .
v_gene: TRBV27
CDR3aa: CASSWGGGLSNQPQHF
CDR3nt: TGTGCCAGCAGTTGGGGGGGCGGCCTTAGCAATCAGCCCCAGCATTTT

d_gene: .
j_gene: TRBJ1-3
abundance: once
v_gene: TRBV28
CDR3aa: CASSVRGVGNTIYF
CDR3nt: TGTGCCAGCAGTGTGCGGGGAGTTGGAAACACCATATATTTT

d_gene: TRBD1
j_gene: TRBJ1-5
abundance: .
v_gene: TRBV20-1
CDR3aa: CSASSPGTGWNGNQPQHF
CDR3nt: TGCAGTGCTAGTTCTCCCGGGACAGGGTGGAACGGCAATCAGCCCCAGCATTTT

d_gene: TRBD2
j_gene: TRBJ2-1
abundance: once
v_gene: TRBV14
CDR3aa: CASSQTSGNEQFF
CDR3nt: TGTGCCAGCAGCCAAACTAGCGGTAATGAGCAGTTCTTC

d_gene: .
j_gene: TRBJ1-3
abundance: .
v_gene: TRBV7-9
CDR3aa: CASSWSSGNTIYF
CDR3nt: TGTGCCAGCAGCTGGAGCTCTGGAAACACCATATATTTT

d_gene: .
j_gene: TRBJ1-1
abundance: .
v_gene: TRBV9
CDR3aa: CASSKGGPQNTEAFF
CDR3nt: TGTGCCAGCAGCAAGGGAGGACCTCAAAACACTGAAGCTTTCTTT

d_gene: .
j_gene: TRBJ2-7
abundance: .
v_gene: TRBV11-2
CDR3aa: CASSSRGADSYEQYF
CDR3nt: TGTGCCAGCAGCTCCCGAGGAGCGGATTCCTACGAGCAGTACTTC

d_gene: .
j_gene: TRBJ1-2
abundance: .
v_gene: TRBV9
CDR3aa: CASQGGHYGYTF
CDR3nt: TGTGCCAGCCAGGGCGGTCACTATGGCTACACCTTC

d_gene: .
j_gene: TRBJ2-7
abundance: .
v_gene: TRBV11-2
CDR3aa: CASSSAYEQYF
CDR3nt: TGTGCCAGCAGCTCGGCCTACGAGCAGTACTTC

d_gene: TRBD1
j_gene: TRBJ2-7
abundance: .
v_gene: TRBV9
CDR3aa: CASSARGRGEQYF
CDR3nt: TGTGCCAGCAGCGCCAGGGGGCGCGGGGAGCAGTACTTC

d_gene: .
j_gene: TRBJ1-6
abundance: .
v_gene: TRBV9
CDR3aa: CASSVDDRYNSPLHF
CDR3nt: TGTGCCAGCAGCGTAGATGACAGGTATAATTCACCCCTCCACTTT

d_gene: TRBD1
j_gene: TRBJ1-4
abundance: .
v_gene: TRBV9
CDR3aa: CASSVGQGREKLFF
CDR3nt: TGTGCCAGCAGCGTAGGACAGGGGCGAGAAAAACTGTTTTTT

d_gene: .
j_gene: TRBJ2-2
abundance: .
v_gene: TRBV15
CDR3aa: CATSKFRTGTGELFF
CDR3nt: TGTGCCACCAGCAAATTCCGCACTGGCACCGGGGAGCTGTTTTTT

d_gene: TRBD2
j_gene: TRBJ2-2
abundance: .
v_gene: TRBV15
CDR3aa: CATSRVPSGRTGELFF
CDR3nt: TGTGCCACCAGCAGGGTGCCTAGCGGGAGAACCGGGGAGCTGTTTTTT

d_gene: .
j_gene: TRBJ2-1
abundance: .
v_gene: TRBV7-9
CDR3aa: CASSLVLIGSNEQFF
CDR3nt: TGTGCCAGCAGCTTAGTCCTCATCGGGAGCAATGAGCAGTTCTTC

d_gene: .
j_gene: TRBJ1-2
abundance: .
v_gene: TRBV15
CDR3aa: CATSRDTKGQDGYTF
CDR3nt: TGTGCCACCAGCAGAGATACGAAGGGGCAGGATGGCTACACCTTC

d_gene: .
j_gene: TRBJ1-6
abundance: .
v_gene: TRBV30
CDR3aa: CASDDSYNSPLHF
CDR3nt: TGTGCCTCCGACGACAGCTATAATTCACCCCTCCACTTT

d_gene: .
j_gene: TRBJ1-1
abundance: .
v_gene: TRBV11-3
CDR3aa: CASSVGQNTEAFF
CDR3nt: TGTGCCAGCAGCGTCGGACAGAACACTGAAGCTTTCTTT

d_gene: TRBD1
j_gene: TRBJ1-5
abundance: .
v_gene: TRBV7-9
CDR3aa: CASSLGQGDVKVWPQHF
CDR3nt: TGTGCCAGCAGCCTAGGACAGGGTGATGTGAAAGTGTGGCCCCAGCATTTT

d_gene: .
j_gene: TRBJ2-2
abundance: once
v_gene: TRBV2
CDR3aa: CASTWGSHPTGELFF
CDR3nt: TGTGCCAGTACCTGGGGCAGCCACCCGACCGGGGAGCTGTTTTTT

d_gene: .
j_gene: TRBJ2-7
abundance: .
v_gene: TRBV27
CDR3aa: CASGLTDDYEQYF
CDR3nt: TGTGCCAGCGGATTGACAGACGATTACGAGCAGTACTTC

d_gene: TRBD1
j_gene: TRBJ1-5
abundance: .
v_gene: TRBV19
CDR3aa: CASSISDRVGAQPQHF
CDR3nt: TGTGCCAGTAGTATTTCTGACAGGGTGGGAGCTCAGCCCCAGCATTTT

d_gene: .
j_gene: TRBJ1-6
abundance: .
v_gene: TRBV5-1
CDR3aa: CASSYGGPAVNSPLHF
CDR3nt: TGCGCCAGCAGTTACGGGGGACCGGCTGTGAATTCACCCCTCCACTTT

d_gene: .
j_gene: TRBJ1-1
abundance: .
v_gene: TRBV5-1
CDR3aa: CASSFRQENTEAFF
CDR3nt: TGCGCCAGCAGCTTTCGGCAGGAAAACACTGAAGCTTTCTTT

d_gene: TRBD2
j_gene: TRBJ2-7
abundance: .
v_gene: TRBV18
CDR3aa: CASSPTSGSPYEQYF
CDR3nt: TGTGCCAGCTCTCCCACTAGCGGGAGTCCCTACGAGCAGTACTTC

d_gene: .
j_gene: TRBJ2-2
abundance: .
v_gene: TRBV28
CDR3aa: CASSLTRGSNTGELFF
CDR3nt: TGTGCCAGCAGTTTAACACGGGGAAGTAACACCGGGGAGCTGTTTTTT

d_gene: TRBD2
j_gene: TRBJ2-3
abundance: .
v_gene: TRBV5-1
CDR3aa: CASSFGLAGETDTQYF
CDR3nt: TGCGCCAGCAGTTTCGGACTAGCGGGAGAAACAGATACGCAGTATTTT

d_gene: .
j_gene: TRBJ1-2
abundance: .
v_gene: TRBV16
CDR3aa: CASSQQFTNYGYTF
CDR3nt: TGTGCCAGCAGCCAACAGTTTACTAACTATGGCTACACCTTC

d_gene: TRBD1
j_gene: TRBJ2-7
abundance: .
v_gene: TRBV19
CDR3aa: CASSPGTGYEQYF
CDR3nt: TGTGCCAGTAGCCCCGGGACAGGGTACGAGCAGTACTTC

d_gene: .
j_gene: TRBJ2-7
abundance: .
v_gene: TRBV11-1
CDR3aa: CASRDFYEQYF
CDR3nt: TGTGCCAGTCGGGACTTCTACGAGCAGTACTTC

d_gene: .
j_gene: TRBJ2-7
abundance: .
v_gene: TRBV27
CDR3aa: CASSLRVGGAEQYF
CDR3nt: TGTGCCAGCAGTTTAAGGGTTGGGGGGGCAGAGCAGTACTTC

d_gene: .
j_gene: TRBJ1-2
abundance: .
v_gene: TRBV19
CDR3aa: CASKRSRDTFYGYTF
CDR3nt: TGTGCCAGTAAACGGAGCCGGGACACCTTCTATGGCTACACCTTC